A single TCR beta chain is shown here with its context. Its antigen is unidentified. The data were obtained in a study of beta chain features in type 1 diabetes. Looked up from germline, CDR1 is SEHNR and CDR2 is FQNEAQ (reference sequence). Trimming stripped 0 bases from V and 2 bases from J, with 14 bases between. The length of the CDR3 is 17 residues. Broader study findings: Patients with Type 1 diabetes showed moderately but significantly shorter TCRB CDR3s in all four CD4+ subsets.

CD4+ naive, central memory, regulatory and stem cell-like memory cells were sorted via CD45RO/CCR7/CD25/CD127/CD95/CD27. The purity of all sorted populations exceeded 95%. Reverse transcribing all isolated RNA meant expressed TCRB transcripts were sequenced. The data were produced by immunoSEQ multiplex PCR, yet TCRdb's version contains in-frame clones alone and is incomplete. The sample yields 90,000 to 110,000 clones, roughly 40% seen once. The source is a woman aged 18 to 35 in good health. Sequencing input: stem cell memory CD4+ T cells from blood. The chain combines TRBV7-9 with TRBJ1-5; weak D call: TRBD1 (6 bases). Here the CDR3 DNA reads TGTGCCAGCAGCTTAGCGTGGGGGGGGCTCGGCAATCAGCCCCAGCATTTT. It specifies CASSLAWGGLGNQPQHF.